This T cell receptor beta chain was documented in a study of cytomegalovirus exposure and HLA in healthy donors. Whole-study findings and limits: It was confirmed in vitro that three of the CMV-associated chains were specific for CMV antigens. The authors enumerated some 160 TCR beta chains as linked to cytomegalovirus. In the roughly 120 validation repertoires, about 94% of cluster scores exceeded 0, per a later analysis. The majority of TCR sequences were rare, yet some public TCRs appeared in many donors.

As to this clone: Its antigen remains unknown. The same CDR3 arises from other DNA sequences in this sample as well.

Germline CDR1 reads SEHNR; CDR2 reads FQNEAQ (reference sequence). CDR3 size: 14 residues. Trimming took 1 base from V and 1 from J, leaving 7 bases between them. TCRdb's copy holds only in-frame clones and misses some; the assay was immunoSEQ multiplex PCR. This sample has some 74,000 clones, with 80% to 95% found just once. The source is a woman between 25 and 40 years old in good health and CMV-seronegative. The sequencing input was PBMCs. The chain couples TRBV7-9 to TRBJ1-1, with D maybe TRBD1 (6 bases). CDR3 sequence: CASSLGGGNTEAFF. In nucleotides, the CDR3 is TGTGCCAGCAGCTTAGGAGGGGGGAACACTGAAGCTTTCTTT.